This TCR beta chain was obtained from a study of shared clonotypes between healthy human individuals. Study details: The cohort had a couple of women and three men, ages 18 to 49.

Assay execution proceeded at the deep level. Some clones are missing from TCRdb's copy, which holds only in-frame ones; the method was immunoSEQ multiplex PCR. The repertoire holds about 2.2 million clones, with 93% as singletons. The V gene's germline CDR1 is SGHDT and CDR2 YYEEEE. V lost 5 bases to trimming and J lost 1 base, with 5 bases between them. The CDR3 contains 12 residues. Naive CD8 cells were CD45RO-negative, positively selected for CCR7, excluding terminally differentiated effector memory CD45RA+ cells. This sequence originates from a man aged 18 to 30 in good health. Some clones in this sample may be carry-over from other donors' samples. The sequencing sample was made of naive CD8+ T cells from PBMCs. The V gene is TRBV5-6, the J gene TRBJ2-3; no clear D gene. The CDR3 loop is CASSYGTDTQYF. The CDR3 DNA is TGTGCCAGCAGTTATGGCACAGATACGCAGTATTTT.